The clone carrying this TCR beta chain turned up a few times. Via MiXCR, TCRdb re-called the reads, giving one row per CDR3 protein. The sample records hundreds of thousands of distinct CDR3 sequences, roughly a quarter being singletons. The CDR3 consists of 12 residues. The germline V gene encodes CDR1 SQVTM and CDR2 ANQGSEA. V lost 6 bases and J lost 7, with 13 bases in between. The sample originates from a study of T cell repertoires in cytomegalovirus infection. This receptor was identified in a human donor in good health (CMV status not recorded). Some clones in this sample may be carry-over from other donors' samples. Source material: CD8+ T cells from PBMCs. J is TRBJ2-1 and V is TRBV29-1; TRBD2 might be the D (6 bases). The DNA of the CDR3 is TGCAGCGTCTACCGACTAGGAAATGAGCAGTTCTTC. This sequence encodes CSVYRLGNEQFF.